The 3 T cell receptor beta chains presented below share a single source sample, sequenced in a study of regulatory T cells in long-lasting Graves disease. Specified time point: newly diagnosed GD, antithyroid drugs for less than 3 months. PBMC RNA served as the TCR library source. The authors built TCR beta libraries using iRepertoire HTBI primers and Arm-PCR of CDR3 regions. MiXCR, applied by TCRdb to the multiplex PCR reads, yields one record per CDR3 protein. This sample has approximately 540,000 distinct CDR3 sequences; 12% occur once, and the top ten carry roughly 8.9%. The sample was also reused in another study, on T cells in Graves' hyperthyroidism and ophthalmopathy.

This specimen was peripheral blood mononuclear cells (PBMCs), taken at new diagnosis, from a patient treated with antithyroid drugs. These receptors were collected from a woman under 40 with Graves disease.

V gene TRBV28 combines with J gene TRBJ1-2; 7 nucleotides line up with TRBD1. The V gene end was trimmed by 6 bases and the J gene end by 5 bases; junction bases not matched to a gene: 6. The CDR3 is 13 amino acids. Germline V gives CDR1 MDHEN, CDR2 SYDVKM. In DNA, the CDR3 is TGTGCCAGCAGAACCGGGACAGAGTATGGCTACACCTTC. Encoded protein: CASRTGTEYGYTF.

The sample holds many counts of this clonotype. The genes are TRBV28 and TRBJ1-2; D gene uncertain. Germline V gene data show CDR1 as MDHEN and CDR2 as SYDVKM. The CDR3 is made up of 12 amino acids. The ends were cut back, 7 bases at V and 2 bases at J, with 8 bases in the middle. The CDR3 region is CASTDSNYGYTF. CDR3 bases: TGTGCCAGCACGGACTCCAACTATGGCTACACCTTC.

This clonotype turned up a few times. This chain uses TRBV5-1 with TRBJ2-7; 10 bases are shared with TRBD1. Per germline, CDR1 SGHRS and CDR2 YFSETQ. The CDR3 totals 16 residues. J gave up 5 bases and V 4 bases, and 12 bases lay outside the gene matches. CDR3: CASSVKAGTGAHEQYF. The DNA of the CDR3 is TGCGCCAGCAGCGTGAAGGCCGGGACAGGGGCCCACGAGCAGTACTTC.